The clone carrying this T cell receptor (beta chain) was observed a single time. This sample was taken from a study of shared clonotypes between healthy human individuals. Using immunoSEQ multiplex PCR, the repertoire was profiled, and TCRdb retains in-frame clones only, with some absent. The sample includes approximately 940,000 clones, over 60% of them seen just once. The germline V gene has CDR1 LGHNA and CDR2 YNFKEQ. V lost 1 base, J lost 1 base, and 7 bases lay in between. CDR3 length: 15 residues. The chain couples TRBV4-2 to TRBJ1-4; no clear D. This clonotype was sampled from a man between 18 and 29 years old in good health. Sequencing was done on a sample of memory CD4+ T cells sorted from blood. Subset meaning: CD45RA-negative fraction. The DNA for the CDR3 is TGTGCCAGCAGCCAAGGTCCAGGAACTAATGAAAAACTGTTTTTT. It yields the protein CASSQGPGTNEKLFF.